This is a list of T cell receptor beta chains from one sample in a study of T cells in Graves' hyperthyroidism and ophthalmopathy. TCRdb reprocessed the multiplex PCR reads via MiXCR and lists one record per CDR3 protein. In the table there are a few hundred thousand distinct CDR3 sequences, roughly 16% of which are singletons. The sequenced sample was blood. All receptors come from a woman between 25 and 40 years old with Graves' ophthalmopathy. CDR3s include the opening cysteine and the closing phenylalanine or tryptophan. A D gene is named only where the DNA matches it firmly. A row's size may be missing; if present it is once, few, many or a size class.

TRBJ1-1 many TRBV28 NA TGTGCCAGCAGTTTTCGGAGAACGTACACTGAAGCTTTCTTT CASSFRRTYTEAFF
TRBJ2-5 few TRBV20-1 NA TGCAGTGCTAGCACGGGGTGGGAAGAGACCCAGTACTTC CSASTGWEETQYF
TRBJ2-4 few TRBV19 NA TGTGCCAGTAGTACCCCCCAGGATGTGAGGGCCCAAAACATTCAGTACTTC CASSTPQDVRAQNIQYF
TRBJ2-1 NA TRBV2 TRBD1 TGTGCCAGCGGGACAGGGGGCAATGAGCAGTTCTTC CASGTGGNEQFF
TRBJ2-3 few TRBV27 TRBD2 TGTGCCAGCAGTTTAAGCGGGAAGACAAAGGCGACAGATACGCAGTATTTT CASSLSGKTKATDTQYF
TRBJ2-7 NA TRBV4-1 NA TGCGCCAGCAGCCGCCAACAGGGACCCTCCTACGAGCAGTACTTC CASSRQQGPSYEQYF
TRBJ2-5 NA TRBV6-2/TRBV6-3 NA TGTGCCGGACGTCGGGCAGGGCTAGAGACCCAGTACTTC CAGRRAGLETQYF
TRBJ2-3 many TRBV20-1 NA TGCAGTGCTTCGGGTCTGTACACAGATACGCAGTATTTT CSASGLYTDTQYF
TRBJ2-1 NA TRBV20-1 TRBD2 TGCAGTGCCTTACTAGCGGGAGGGCCCCGTGGGGAGCAGTTCTTC CSALLAGGPRGEQFF
TRBJ2-5 many TRBV7-7 TRBD2 TGTGCCAGCAGCTTAGGTCGGGGGGACCAAGAGACCCAGTACTTC CASSLGRGDQETQYF
TRBJ1-5 NA TRBV5-5 NA TGTGCCAGCAGCTTCGGGAGCCTTACCAATCAGCCCCAGCATTTT CASSFGSLTNQPQHF
TRBJ2-5 few TRBV28 TRBD1 TGTGCCAGCAGTCTCCCAGGGGGCGTACAGACCCAGTACTTC CASSLPGGVQTQYF
TRBJ2-7 many TRBV7-6 TRBD2 TGTGCCAGCAGCTTAGGGTCTAGCGGGAGTCAGGAGCAGTACTTC CASSLGSSGSQEQYF
TRBJ2-7 NA TRBV27 NA TGTGCCAGCAGTTTCGGGGGAGAGGGGTACGAGCAGTACTTC CASSFGGEGYEQYF
TRBJ1-2 few TRBV24-1 NA TGTGCCACCAGTGACCGGATGTGGAACTATGGCTACACCTTC CATSDRMWNYGYTF
TRBJ2-1 few TRBV10-3 NA TGTGCCATCAGTGAAGTGCGTAGGGTTGGAAATGAGCAGTTCTTC CAISEVRRVGNEQFF
TRBJ2-3 many TRBV6-1 TRBD1 TGTGCCAGCAGCCACGGGACAGGGTCAGCAGATACGCAGTATTTT CASSHGTGSADTQYF
TRBJ2-7 few TRBV18 NA TGTGCCAGCTCACCACCGTCTGGGTCCGAGCAGTACTTC CASSPPSGSEQYF
TRBJ2-3 many TRBV20-1 TRBD2 TGCAGTGCTAGAGTTGGACTAGTAGCAGATACGCAGTATTTT CSARVGLVADTQYF
TRBJ2-7 many TRBV11-1 TRBD2 TGTGCCAGCAGATCCCTAGCGGGGGATAATCCATCCTACGAGCAGTACTTC CASRSLAGDNPSYEQYF
TRBJ1-4 NA TRBV6-1 NA TGTGCCAGCGGTGCCACGAATGAAAAACTGTTTTTT CASGATNEKLFF
TRBJ2-3 NA TRBV7-6 NA TGTGCCAGCAGCCTATTTCACGCACCAAGCACAGATACGCAGTATTTT CASSLFHAPSTDTQYF
TRBJ2-1 many TRBV19 TRBD2 TGTGCCAGTAGGCCAGGGACTAGCGACACCTACAATGAGCAGTTCTTC CASRPGTSDTYNEQFF
TRBJ2-2 NA TRBV10-3 TRBD2 TGTGCCATCAGATCCGGGACTAGCGGGAGTGTCACCGGGGAGCTGTTTTTT CAIRSGTSGSVTGELFF
TRBJ2-7 NA TRBV5-5 TRBD2 TGTGCCAGCAGCTTTTCTAGCGGGGACTCCTACGAGCAGTACTTC CASSFSSGDSYEQYF
TRBJ2-2 few TRBV5-1 NA TGCGCCAGCAGCCCCGGGAAAAGACTAGATGGTGGCGGGGAGCTGTTTTTT CASSPGKRLDGGGELFF
TRBJ2-1 NA TRBV11-1 NA TGTGCCAGCAGCTTACTTTCGACCCACGAGGACTTAGATGAGCAGTTCTTC CASSLLSTHEDLDEQFF
TRBJ1-4 NA TRBV7-9 NA TGTGCCAGCAGCCTAACAACTAATGAAAAACTGTTTTTT CASSLTTNEKLFF
TRBJ2-1 many TRBV2 TRBD2 TGTGCCAGCAGTGCCCTTACTAGCGTCCATGAGCAGTTCTTC CASSALTSVHEQFF
TRBJ1-5 few TRBV6-6 TRBD1 TGTGCCAGCAGTTACGGACAGGGGTATCAGCCCCAGCATTTT CASSYGQGYQPQHF
TRBJ2-1 NA TRBV27 TRBD2 TGTGCCAGCAGTCCCGGGGGGGGAGGGGGTGAGCAGTTCTTC CASSPGGGGGEQFF
TRBJ2-7 many TRBV7-2 NA TGTGCCAGCAGCTTAGAGTTCACCCCCTACGAGCAGTACTTC CASSLEFTPYEQYF
TRBJ1-1 NA TRBV20-1 NA TGCAGTGCGGGGGAACCTGGTGAAGCTTTCTTT CSAGEPGEAFF
TRBJ2-1 NA TRBV6-1 TRBD1 TGTGCCTGCAGTATGGACAGGAGGTACAATGAGCAGTTCTTC CACSMDRRYNEQFF
TRBJ2-7 NA TRBV3-1 NA TGTGCCAGCAGCCAAGAGAGGGGGATGTTGTGGGAGCAGTACTTC CASSQERGMLWEQYF
TRBJ2-7 NA TRBV28 TRBD1 TGTGCCAGCAGTTTCGACAGGGGGCCAACTCATGATCAGTACTTC CASSFDRGPTHDQYF
TRBJ2-5 few TRBV28 NA TGTGCCAGCAGTTTATTCCTTAGGGGTAGATTTAGCCAAGAGACCCAGTACTTC CASSLFLRGRFSQETQYF
TRBJ1-2 many TRBV6-1 NA TGTGCCAGCAGTGACAGGGATAAGGGCTATGGCTACACCTTC CASSDRDKGYGYTF
TRBJ2-4 NA TRBV9 NA TGTGCCAGCAGCGGGGGCGGGAACATTCAGTACTTC CASSGGGNIQYF
TRBJ1-1 many TRBV7-2 NA TGTGCCAGCAGCCGTGACAGGTTGAACACTGAAGCTTTCTTT CASSRDRLNTEAFF
TRBJ1-1 NA TRBV7-9 NA TGTGCCAGCTCGGGCCCTAAAGCTGAAGCTTTCTTT CASSGPKAEAFF
TRBJ1-2 NA TRBV25-1 TRBD1 TGTGCCAGCAGTAAGGGACAGGGGGTTGGTGGCTACACCTTC CASSKGQGVGGYTF
TRBJ2-1 many TRBV7-2 TRBD2 TGTGCCAGCAGCTTATACGACTGGACTAGCCAGTTCTTC CASSLYDWTSQFF
TRBJ2-5 NA TRBV5-1 TRBD2 TGCGCCAGCACCCAGGGGCTAGCGGGAGCGGGAGAGACCCAGTACTTC CASTQGLAGAGETQYF
TRBJ1-5 few TRBV28 NA TGTGCCAGCAGTTGGAGAGGGCTTAGTCAGCCCCAGCATTTT CASSWRGLSQPQHF
TRBJ2-3 many TRBV7-2 NA TGTGCCAGCAGCTCGGCCCTGAGGACAGATACGCAGTATTTT CASSSALRTDTQYF
TRBJ2-1 many TRBV4-3 NA TGCGCCAGCAGCCAACCAGGAGCCAATGAGCAGTTCTTC CASSQPGANEQFF
TRBJ2-3 many TRBV3-1 TRBD2 TGTGCCAGCAGCCCGCTAGCGGGAGACACAGATACGCAGTATTTT CASSPLAGDTDTQYF
TRBJ2-2 many TRBV30 NA TGTGCCTGGACATGGGGCACCGGGGAGCTGTTTTTT CAWTWGTGELFF
TRBJ2-5 few TRBV6-1 NA TGTGCCAGCAGCCCAACCGGGCCAACTTTTGAGGAAGAGACCCAGTACTTC CASSPTGPTFEEETQYF
TRBJ2-2 NA TRBV9 NA TGTGCCAGCAGCGCGGTGTGGGACACCGGGGAGCTGTTTTTT CASSAVWDTGELFF
TRBJ2-1 many TRBV11-1 NA TGTGCCAGCAGAAACAACCACGGACAGAGCTCCTACAATGAGCAGTTCTTC CASRNNHGQSSYNEQFF
TRBJ2-6 few TRBV6-2/TRBV6-3 NA TGTGCCAGCAGTAAAAGGCAAGCCGGGACACTCCTTTCTGGGGCCAACGTCCTGACTTTC CASSKRQAGTLLSGANVLTF
TRBJ2-1 many TRBV2 NA TGTGCCAGCAGTGAATCAAGGGTTCTCAGGTATTATGAGCAGTTCTTC CASSESRVLRYYEQFF
TRBJ2-2 few TRBV24-1 NA TGTGCCACCAGTGATTTAAGTATAACGAACACCGGGGAGCTGTTTTTT CATSDLSITNTGELFF
TRBJ2-1 NA TRBV10-3 NA TGTGCCACCCTGGGGGCGGGGTACAATGAGCAGTTCTTC CATLGAGYNEQFF
TRBJ2-1 many TRBV28 NA TGTGCCAGCATGGGTGGGTTCCACAATGAGCAGTTCTTC CASMGGFHNEQFF